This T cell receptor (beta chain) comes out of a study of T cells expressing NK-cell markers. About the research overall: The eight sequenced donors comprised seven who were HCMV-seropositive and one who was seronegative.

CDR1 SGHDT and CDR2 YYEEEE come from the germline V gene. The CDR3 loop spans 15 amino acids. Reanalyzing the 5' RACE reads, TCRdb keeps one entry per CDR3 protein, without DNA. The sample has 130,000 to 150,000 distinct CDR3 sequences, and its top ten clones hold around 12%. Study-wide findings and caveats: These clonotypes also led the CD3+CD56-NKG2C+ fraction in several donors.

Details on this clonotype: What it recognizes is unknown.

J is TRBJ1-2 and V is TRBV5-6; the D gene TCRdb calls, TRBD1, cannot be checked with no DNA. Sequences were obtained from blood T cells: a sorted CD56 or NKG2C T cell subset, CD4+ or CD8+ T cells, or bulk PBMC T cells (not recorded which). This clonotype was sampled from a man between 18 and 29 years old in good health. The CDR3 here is CASSLEARGSYGYTF.